This T cell receptor beta chain was captured in a study of T cells after posttransplantation cyclophosphamide. Study conclusions and caveats: TRB overlap between skin or GI tissue T cells and blood was limited. Donor-recipient repertoire similarity was low at 1-2 months, rising over year one.

In this sample, this clone turned up many times. Its antigen is unidentified. The protocol was immunoSEQ multiplex PCR, while the TCRdb copy is restricted to in-frame clones and leaves out a portion. This sample comprises about 25,000 clones, none seen once only. A marrow graft followed busulfan-fludarabine conditioning, with cyclophosphamide on days +3 and +4. Sequenced here: PBMCs, sampled after allogeneic stem cell transplant with posttransplant cyclophosphamide. The sequence came from a male patient between 18 and 35 years old who received an allogeneic stem cell transplant from a related donor, was CMV-positive, and had no GVHD. Some T cells may trace back to the graft donor.

CDR3 region: CASSKTWDRARRQPQHF. The CDR3 DNA reads TGTGCCAGCAGCAAGACTTGGGACAGGGCCCGCCGGCAGCCCCAGCATTTT. The J gene is TRBJ1-5, the V gene TRBV28, with 9 bases aligning to TRBD1. The CDR3 spans 17 residues. Germline assignment: CDR1 MDHEN and CDR2 SYDVKM. The J segment lost 7 bases and the V segment lost 6 bases, leaving 16 bases of the junction unmatched.